What follows are 18 T cell receptor beta chains derived from one specimen sequenced in a study of T cell repertoires in cytomegalovirus infection. Each CDR3 protein gets one entry after TCRdb re-called the reads with MiXCR. The sample contains about 360,000 distinct CDR3 sequences, around 18% of which appear only once. Specimen: PBMCs. All receptors derive from a human donor in good health (CMV status not recorded). Some clones in this sample may be carry-over from other donors' samples.

The chain couples TRBV7-2 to TRBJ2-5, with 14 bases lining up with TRBD2. The CDR3 is 17 amino acids. Germline V lookup: CDR1 SGHTA, CDR2 FQGNSA. J gave up 5 bases and V 5 bases, and 10 bases lay outside the gene matches. CDR3 sequence: CASSRGLAGVPSETQYF. The DNA of the CDR3 is TGTGCCAGCAGCCGGGGACTAGCGGGAGTCCCCTCGGAGACCCAGTACTTC.

This clonotype turned up a few times. This chain links TRBV20-1 with TRBJ2-1, with D perhaps being TRBD1 or TRBD2 (6 bases each). Germline V gene sequence: CDR1 DFQATT, CDR2 SNEGSKA (reference sequence). The CDR3 has 17 amino acids. V lost 3 bases to trimming and J lost 0 bases, with 18 bases between them. CDR3 coding DNA: TGCAGTGCTAGCGCTGCCATAGGGGGGCTCTCCTACAATGAGCAGTTCTTC. This encodes CSASAAIGGLSYNEQFF.

The V call is TRBV7-3, the J call TRBJ2-1; TRBD2 aligns across 11 bases. This CDR3 is 18 amino acids long. The germline V gene encodes CDR1 SGHTA and CDR2 FQGTGA. Trimming at V came to 5 bases and at J to 5 bases, leaving 14 bases not matched to a gene. CDR3 residues: CASSHLRLAGIKHNEQFF. The CDR3, as DNA: TGTGCCAGCAGCCATCTCCGACTAGCGGGGATCAAACACAATGAGCAGTTCTTC.

This clonotype was seen a few times. The CDR3 spells CATRYSEQFF. The CDR3 DNA reads as TGTGCCACCCGGTATAGTGAGCAGTTCTTC. This chain connects TRBV2 to TRBJ2-1; D unclear. CDR1 and CDR2 from the germline V gene are SNHLY and FYNNEI. The CDR3 runs to 10 residues. V shed 10 bases and J shed 9 bases, with 10 bases lying between them.

The rearrangement joins TRBV20-1 to TRBJ2-1; D gene uncertain. There are 11 residues in the CDR3. Deletions cut 1 base from V and 10 bases from J, with 8 bases between. Germline values: CDR1 DFQATT, CDR2 SNEGSKA (reference sequence). CDR3 DNA: TGCAGTGCTAGAGTCGGGCAGGAGCAGTTCTTC. This translates into CSARVGQEQFF.

Only a few counts were recorded for this clonotype. This chain uses TRBV4-2 with TRBJ1-1, with a tentative D call TRBD1 (6 bases). The V gene lost 8 bases and the J gene lost 6 bases, with 16 bases spanning the gap. The CDR3 runs 13 residues. CDR1 is LGHNA and CDR2 is YNFKEQ in the germline V gene. CDR3 sequence: CASDTTGSAEAFF. In nucleotides, the CDR3 is TGTGCCAGCGACACAACAGGGTCCGCTGAAGCTTTCTTT.

In the case of this clonotype: It may be a read error: a sequence one base away is much more abundant. V and J are TRBV9 and TRBJ1-1; no firm D call. The CDR3 runs to 13 residues. The germline gives CDR1 SGDLS, CDR2 YYNGEE. Trimming pared 3 bases from V and 1 base from J, leaving 7 bases between. CDR3 DNA: TGTGCCAGCAGCGCCCAGCCGAACACTGAAGCTTTCTTT. Residues: CASSAQPNTEAFF. Filled out from reference TRBV9 and TRBJ1-1, the complete variable domain reads DSGVTQTPKHLITATGQRVTLRCSPRSGDLSVYWYQQSLDQGLQFLIQYYNGEERAKGNILERFSAQQFPDLHSELNLSSLELGDSALYFCASSAQPNTEAFFGQGTRLTVV.

The chain couples TRBV13 to TRBJ2-1; TRBD1 is a possible D gene (6 bases). Germline V lookup: CDR1 PRHDT, CDR2 FYEKMQ (reference sequence). The CDR3 sequence is 15 residues long. Trimming cost V 3 bases and J 15 bases, with 24 bases left between them. CDR3 protein: CASSFGSRGDTRLFF. CDR3 DNA: TGTGCCAGCAGCTTTGGGAGCAGGGGCGATACAAGGCTGTTCTTC.

This clonotype was counted many times. The rearrangement joins TRBV11-2 to TRBJ2-1; D gene unclear. This CDR3 is 15 amino acids long. The V end lost 1 base, the J end lost 0 bases, and 7 bases lay between the germline ends. Per the germline V gene, CDR1 is SGHAT and CDR2 is FQNNGV. The CDR3, as DNA: TGTGCCAGCAGCTTAGGGGCTAGCTCCTACAATGAGCAGTTCTTC. It yields the protein CASSLGASSYNEQFF. The entire variable domain, with the rest obtained from reference TRBV11-2 and TRBJ2-1, is as follows: EAGVAQSPRYKIIEKRQSVAFWCNPISGHATLYWYQQILGQGPKLLIQFQNNGVVDDSQLPKDRFSAERLKGVDSTLKIQPAKLEDSAVYLCASSLGASSYNEQFFGPGTRLTVL.

This chain joins TRBV4-3 and TRBJ1-1; possible D gene TRBD1, 6 bases. Trimming stripped 2 bases from V and 0 bases from J, with 13 bases between. The germline V gene has CDR1 LGHNA and CDR2 YSLEER. The CDR3 length is 16 residues. The CDR3 DNA reads TGCGCCAGCAGCCAATTACAGGACAGCATGAACACTGAAGCTTTCTTT. As protein: CASSQLQDSMNTEAFF.

This clonotype came up a few times. Germline is not matched at one junction end, which may reflect a read error. The rearrangement links TRBV20-1 to TRBJ2-5, with 10 bases fitting TRBD1. This CDR3 spans 17 amino acids. Per the germline V gene, CDR1 is DFQATT and CDR2 is SNEGSKA (reference sequence). Here the CDR3 reads CSARDSRRQGAQGTQYF. The CDR3 DNA sequence: TGCAGTGCTAGAGATTCGAGGAGACAGGGGGCGCAAGGGACCCAGTACTTC.

The chain joins TRBV20-1 to TRBJ2-1; D may be TRBD2 (6 bases). Trimming took off 6 bases at V and 4 bases at J, with 19 bases between the two ends. Germline loops: CDR1 DFQATT, CDR2 SNEGSKA (reference sequence). This CDR3 has 15 amino acids. The CDR3 nucleotides read TGCAGTGCCAGGAGACTAGTGGGCCCATACAATGAGCAGTTCTTC. Translation gives CSARRLVGPYNEQFF.

The V gene is TRBV18, the J gene TRBJ2-7, with 10 bases aligning to TRBD1. The CDR3 is 15 residues long. Germline V CDR1 and CDR2: KGHSH, LQKENI. V dropped 4 bases and J dropped 6; count of bases not matched to a gene: 9. The CDR3 loop reads CASSRNPGQGIEQYF. In nucleotides, the CDR3 is TGTGCCAGCTCACGAAACCCGGGACAGGGGATCGAGCAGTACTTC.

This clonotype was observed many times. V is TRBV7-6 and J is TRBJ2-7; D not resolved. Germline CDR1 SGHVS, CDR2 FNYEAQ. V dropped 1 base and J dropped 6 bases, with 19 bases sitting between them. The CDR3 extends over 16 amino acids. CDR3 DNA sequence: TGTGCCAGCAGCTTAGTCTCCGGGCCTATCCCCCTCGAGCAGTACTTC. Its protein product is CASSLVSGPIPLEQYF. Full variable domain (outside the CDR3, taken from reference TRBV7-6 and TRBJ2-7): GAGVSQSPRYKVTKRGQDVALRCDPISGHVSLYWYRQALGQGPEFLTYFNYEAQQDKSGLPNDRFSAERPEGSISTLTIQRTEQRDSAMYRCASSLVSGPIPLEQYFGPGTRLTVT.

This clonotype was observed a few times. The chain has TRBV5-4 and TRBJ2-2; either TRBD1 or TRBD2 may fit D (5 bases each). The CDR3 runs to 15 residues. V gave up 4 bases and J gave up 7 bases, with 17 bases separating them. Germline values: CDR1 SGHNT, CDR2 YYREEE (reference sequence). DNA for the CDR3: TGTGCCAGCAGCGATGGGACGGAGCTGTACGGGGAGCTGTTTTTT. Protein: CASSDGTELYGELFF.

This clonotype appeared a few times. This chain uses TRBV19 with TRBJ2-1; TRBD2 matches at 7 bases. The CDR3 spans 14 residues. The V gene's germline CDR1 is LNHDA and CDR2 SQIVND (reference sequence). V dropped 8 bases and J dropped 5; count of bases not matched to a gene: 9. The CDR3 DNA reads as TGTGCCAGTCGTTACTCGGCGGGAGACAATGAGCAGTTCTTC. Protein: CASRYSAGDNEQFF.

This clonotype was seen a handful of times. The chain joins TRBV11-2 to TRBJ2-7; TRBD1 matches 10 bases. CDR1 SGHAT and CDR2 FQNNGV come from the germline V gene. With V trimmed by 5 bases and J by 2 bases, 3 bases remained unmatched. The CDR3 length is 14 residues. The CDR3: CASSRDRGTYEQYF. CDR3 bases: TGTGCCAGCAGCCGGGACAGGGGAACCTACGAGCAGTACTTC.

This clonotype was counted many times. V usage is TRBV12-3 or TRBV12-4 and J usage is TRBJ1-2; the D is unclear. The CDR3 is 20 amino acids. The V gene lost 6 bases and the J gene lost 1 base, with 30 bases spanning the gap. CDR3 sequence (DNA): TGTGCCAGCAGCCCCGATTCCCTTTTCAGAGAGACTACAAATAACTATGGCTACACCTTC. Translation: CASSPDSLFRETTNNYGYTF.